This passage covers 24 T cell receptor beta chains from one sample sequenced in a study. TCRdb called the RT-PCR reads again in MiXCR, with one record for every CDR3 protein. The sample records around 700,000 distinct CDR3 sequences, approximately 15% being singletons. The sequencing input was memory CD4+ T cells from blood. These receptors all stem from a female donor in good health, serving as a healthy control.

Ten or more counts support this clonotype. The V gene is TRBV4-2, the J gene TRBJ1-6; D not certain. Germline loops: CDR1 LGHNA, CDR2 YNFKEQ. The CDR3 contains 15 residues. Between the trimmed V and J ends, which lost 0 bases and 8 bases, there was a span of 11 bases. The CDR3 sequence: CASSQDPYTDSPLHF. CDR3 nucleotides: TGTGCCAGCAGCCAAGATCCCTACACGGATTCACCCCTCCACTTT.

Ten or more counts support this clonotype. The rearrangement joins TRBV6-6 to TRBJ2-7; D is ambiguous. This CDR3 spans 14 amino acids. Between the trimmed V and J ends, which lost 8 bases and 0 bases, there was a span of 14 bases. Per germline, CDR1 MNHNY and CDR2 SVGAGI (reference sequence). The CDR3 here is CASSVAAGSYEQYF. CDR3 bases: TGTGCCAGCTCAGTCGCGGCTGGCTCCTACGAGCAGTACTTC.

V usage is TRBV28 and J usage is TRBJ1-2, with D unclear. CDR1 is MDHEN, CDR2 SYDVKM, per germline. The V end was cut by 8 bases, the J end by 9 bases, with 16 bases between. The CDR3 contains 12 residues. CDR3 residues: CASLKSTASYTF. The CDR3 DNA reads TGTGCCAGCCTCAAGAGTACAGCTAGCTACACCTTC.

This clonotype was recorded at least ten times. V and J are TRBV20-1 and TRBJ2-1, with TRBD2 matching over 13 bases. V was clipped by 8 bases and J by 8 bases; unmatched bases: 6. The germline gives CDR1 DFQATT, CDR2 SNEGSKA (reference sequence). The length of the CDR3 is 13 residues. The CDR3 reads CSLWTSGSDEQFF. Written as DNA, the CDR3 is TGCAGTCTCTGGACTAGCGGGAGCGATGAGCAGTTCTTC.

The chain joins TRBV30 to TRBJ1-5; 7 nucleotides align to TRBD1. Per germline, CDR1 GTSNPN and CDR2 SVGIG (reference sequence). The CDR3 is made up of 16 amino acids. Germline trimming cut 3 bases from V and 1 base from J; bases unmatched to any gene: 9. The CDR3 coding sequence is TGTGCCTGGAGCCCAGGGGGTAGTTTGAGCAATCAGCCCCAGCATTTT. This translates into CAWSPGGSLSNQPQHF. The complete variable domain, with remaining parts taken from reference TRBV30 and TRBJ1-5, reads SQTIHQWPATLVQPVGSPLSLECTVEGTSNPNLYWYRQAAGRGLQLLFYSVGIGQISSEVPQNLSASRPQDRQFILSSKKLLLSDSGFYLCAWSPGGSLSNQPQHFGDGTRLSIL.

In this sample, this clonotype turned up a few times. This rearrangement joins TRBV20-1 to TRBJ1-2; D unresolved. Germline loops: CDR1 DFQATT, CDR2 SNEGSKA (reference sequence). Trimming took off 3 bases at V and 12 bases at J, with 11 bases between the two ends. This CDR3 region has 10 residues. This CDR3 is CSASAAGNTF. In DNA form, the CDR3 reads TGCAGTGCTAGTGCTGCCGGAAACACCTTC.

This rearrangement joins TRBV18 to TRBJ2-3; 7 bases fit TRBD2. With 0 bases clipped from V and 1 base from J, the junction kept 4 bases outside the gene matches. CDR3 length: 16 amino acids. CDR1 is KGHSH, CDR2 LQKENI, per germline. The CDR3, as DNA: TGTGCCAGCTCACCACCGGCGGGAGACGGCACAGATACGCAGTATTTT. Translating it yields CASSPPAGDGTDTQYF. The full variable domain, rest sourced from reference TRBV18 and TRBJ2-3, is NAGVMQNPRHLVRRRGQEARLRCSPMKGHSHVYWYRQLPEEGLKFMVYLQKENIIDESGMPKERFSAEFPKEGPSILRIQQVVRGDSAAYFCASSPPAGDGTDTQYFGPGTRLTVL.

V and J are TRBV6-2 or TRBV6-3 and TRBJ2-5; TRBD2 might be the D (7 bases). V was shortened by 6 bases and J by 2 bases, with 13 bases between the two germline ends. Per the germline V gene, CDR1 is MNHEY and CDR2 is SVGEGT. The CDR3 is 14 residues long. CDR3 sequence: CASRPGGTQETQYF. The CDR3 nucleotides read TGTGCCAGCAGACCCGGGGGGACACAAGAGACCCAGTACTTC.

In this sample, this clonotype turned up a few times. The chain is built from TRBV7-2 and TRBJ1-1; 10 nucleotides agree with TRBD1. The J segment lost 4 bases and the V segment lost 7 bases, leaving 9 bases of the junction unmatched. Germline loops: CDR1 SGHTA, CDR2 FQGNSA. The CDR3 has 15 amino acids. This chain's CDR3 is CASIPPGQGITEAFF. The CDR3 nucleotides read TGTGCCAGCATCCCACCGGGACAGGGGATCACTGAAGCTTTCTTT. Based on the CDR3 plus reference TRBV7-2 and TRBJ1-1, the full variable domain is GAGVSQSPSNKVTEKGKDVELRCDPISGHTALYWYRQSLGQGLEFLIYFQGNSAPDKSGLPSDRFSAERTGGSVSTLTIQRTQQEDSAVYLCASIPPGQGITEAFFGQGTRLTVV.

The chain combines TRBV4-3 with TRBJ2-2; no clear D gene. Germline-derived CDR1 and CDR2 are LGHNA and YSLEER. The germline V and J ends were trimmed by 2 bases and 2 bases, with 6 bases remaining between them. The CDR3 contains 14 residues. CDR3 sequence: CASSQPFNTGELFF. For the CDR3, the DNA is TGCGCCAGCAGCCAACCCTTCAACACCGGGGAGCTGTTTTTT.

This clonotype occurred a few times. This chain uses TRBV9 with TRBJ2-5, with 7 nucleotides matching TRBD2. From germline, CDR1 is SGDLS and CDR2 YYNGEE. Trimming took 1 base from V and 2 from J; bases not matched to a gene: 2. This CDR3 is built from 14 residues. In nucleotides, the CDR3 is TGTGCCAGCAGCGTAAGGGAGGGGCAAGAGACCCAGTACTTC. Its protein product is CASSVREGQETQYF. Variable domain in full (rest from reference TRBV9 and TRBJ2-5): DSGVTQTPKHLITATGQRVTLRCSPRSGDLSVYWYQQSLDQGLQFLIQYYNGEERAKGNILERFSAQQFPDLHSELNLSSLELGDSALYFCASSVREGQETQYFGPGTRLLVL.

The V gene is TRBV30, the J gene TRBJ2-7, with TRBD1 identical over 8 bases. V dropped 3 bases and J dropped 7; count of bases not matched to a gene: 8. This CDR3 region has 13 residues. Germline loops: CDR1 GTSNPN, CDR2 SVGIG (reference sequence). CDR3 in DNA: TGTGCCTGGAGCGGGACAGGTAGGGGGGAGCAGTACTTC. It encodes CAWSGTGRGEQYF.

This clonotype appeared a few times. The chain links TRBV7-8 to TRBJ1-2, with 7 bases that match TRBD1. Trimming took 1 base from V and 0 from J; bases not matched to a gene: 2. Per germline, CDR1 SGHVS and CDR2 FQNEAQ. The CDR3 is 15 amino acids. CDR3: CASSLGDSTNYGYTF. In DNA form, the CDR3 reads TGTGCCAGCAGCTTAGGGGACAGTACTAACTATGGCTACACCTTC.

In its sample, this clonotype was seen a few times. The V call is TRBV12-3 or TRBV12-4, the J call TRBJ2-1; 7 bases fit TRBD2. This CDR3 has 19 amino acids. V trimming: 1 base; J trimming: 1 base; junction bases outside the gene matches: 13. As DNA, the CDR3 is TGTGCCAGCAGTTTAGAGGTGGGGTGGCGGGAGTTATCCTACAATGAGCAGTTCTTC. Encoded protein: CASSLEVGWRELSYNEQFF.

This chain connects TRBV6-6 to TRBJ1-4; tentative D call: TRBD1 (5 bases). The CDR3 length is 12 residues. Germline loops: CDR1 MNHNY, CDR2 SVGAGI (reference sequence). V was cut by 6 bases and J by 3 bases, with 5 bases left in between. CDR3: CASRQANEKLFF. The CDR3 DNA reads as TGTGCCAGCAGACAGGCTAATGAAAAACTGTTTTTT.

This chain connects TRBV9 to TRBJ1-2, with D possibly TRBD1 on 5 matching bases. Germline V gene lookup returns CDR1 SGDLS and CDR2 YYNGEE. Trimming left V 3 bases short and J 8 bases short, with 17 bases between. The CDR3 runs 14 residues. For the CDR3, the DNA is TGTGCCAGCAGCGCACACCAGGGCCAGGGCGGCTACACCTTC. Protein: CASSAHQGQGGYTF.

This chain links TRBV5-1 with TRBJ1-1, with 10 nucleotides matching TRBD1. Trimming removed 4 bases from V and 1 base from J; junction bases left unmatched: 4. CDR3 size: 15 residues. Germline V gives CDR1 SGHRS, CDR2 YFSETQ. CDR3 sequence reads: CASSAGQGKNTEAFF. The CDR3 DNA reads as TGCGCCAGCAGCGCGGGACAGGGGAAGAACACTGAAGCTTTCTTT.

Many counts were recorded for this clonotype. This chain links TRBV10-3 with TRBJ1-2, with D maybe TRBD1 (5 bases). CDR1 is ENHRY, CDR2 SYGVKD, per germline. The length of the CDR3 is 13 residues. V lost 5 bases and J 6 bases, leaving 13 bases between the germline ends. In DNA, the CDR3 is TGTGCCATCAGTACCGCCGGGGCCAATGGCTACACCTTC. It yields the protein CAISTAGANGYTF.

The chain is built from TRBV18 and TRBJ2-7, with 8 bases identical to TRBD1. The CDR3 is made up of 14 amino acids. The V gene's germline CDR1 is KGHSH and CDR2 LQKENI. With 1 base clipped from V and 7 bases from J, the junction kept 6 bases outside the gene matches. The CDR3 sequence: CASSPLQGAGEQYF. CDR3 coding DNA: TGTGCCAGCTCACCACTCCAGGGGGCGGGGGAGCAGTACTTC.

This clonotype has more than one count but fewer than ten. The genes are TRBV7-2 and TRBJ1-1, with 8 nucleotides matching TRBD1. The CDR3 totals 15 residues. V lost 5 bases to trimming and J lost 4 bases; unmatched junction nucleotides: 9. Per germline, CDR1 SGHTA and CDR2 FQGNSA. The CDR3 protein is CASSPWTGQVTEAFF. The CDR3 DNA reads TGTGCCAGCAGCCCATGGACAGGGCAGGTCACTGAAGCTTTCTTT.

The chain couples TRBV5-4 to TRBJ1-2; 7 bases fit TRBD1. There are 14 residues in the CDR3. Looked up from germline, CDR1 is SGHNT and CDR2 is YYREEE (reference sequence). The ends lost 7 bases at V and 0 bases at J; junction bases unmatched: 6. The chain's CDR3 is CASGRDSANYGYTF. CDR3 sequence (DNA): TGTGCCAGCGGACGGGACAGCGCTAACTATGGCTACACCTTC.

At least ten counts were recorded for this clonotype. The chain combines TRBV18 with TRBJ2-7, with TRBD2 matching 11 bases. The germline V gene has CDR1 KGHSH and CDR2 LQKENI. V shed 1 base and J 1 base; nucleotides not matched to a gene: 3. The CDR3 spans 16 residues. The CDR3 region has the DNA TGTGCCAGCTCACCACTCGGGACTAGCGGATCCTACGAGCAGTACTTC. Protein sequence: CASSPLGTSGSYEQYF.

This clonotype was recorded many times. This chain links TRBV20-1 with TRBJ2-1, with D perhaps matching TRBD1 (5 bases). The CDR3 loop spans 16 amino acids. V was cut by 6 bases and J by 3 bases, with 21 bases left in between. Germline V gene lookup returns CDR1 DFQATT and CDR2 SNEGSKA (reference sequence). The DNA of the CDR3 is TGCAGTGCCCCGGTACGTAGTGGGGCGCGCTACAATGAGCAGTTCTTC. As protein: CSAPVRSGARYNEQFF.

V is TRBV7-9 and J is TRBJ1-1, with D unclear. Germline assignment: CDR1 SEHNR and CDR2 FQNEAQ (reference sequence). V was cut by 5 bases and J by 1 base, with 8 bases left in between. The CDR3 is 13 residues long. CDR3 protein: CASSTVSNTEAFF. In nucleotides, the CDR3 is TGTGCCAGCAGCACGGTCTCGAACACTGAAGCTTTCTTT.